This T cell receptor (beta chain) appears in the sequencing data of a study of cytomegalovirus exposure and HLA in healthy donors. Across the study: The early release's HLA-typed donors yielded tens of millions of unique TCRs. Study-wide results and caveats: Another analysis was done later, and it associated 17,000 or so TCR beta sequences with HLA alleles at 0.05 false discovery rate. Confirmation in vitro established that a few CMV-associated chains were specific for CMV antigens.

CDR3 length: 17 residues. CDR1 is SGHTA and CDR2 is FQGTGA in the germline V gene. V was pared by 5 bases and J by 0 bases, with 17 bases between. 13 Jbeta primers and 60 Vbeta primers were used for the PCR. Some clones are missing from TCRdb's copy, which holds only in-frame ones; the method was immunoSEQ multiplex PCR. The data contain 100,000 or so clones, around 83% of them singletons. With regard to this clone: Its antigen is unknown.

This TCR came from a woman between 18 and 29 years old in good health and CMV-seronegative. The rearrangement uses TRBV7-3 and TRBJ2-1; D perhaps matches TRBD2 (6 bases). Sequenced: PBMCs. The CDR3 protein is CASSPNLRDFSYNEQFF. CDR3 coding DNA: TGTGCCAGCAGCCCTAACCTCCGGGACTTCTCCTACAATGAGCAGTTCTTC.